Listed below are T cell receptor beta chains from one sample, sequenced in a study of blood T cells in healthy people across ages. Each CDR3 protein is one row after TCRdb ran MiXCR on the 5' RACE reads. The sample carries 540,000 or so distinct CDR3 sequences, about 24% recorded once. This sample was also put to use in a study of T cells of mothers and their children.

Sample: blood. These receptors originate from a boy aged 5-17 years in good health. CDR3s include the opening cysteine and the closing phenylalanine or tryptophan. D genes are given only for firm matches. Some rows have no size entry. The others give once, few or many, or a class for an expanded clone.

few,TRBJ2-7,TRBV20-1,NA,CSASTLLYEQYF,TGCAGTGCTAGTACCCTACTCTACGAGCAGTACTTC
NA,TRBJ2-5,TRBV5-1,TRBD2,CASSLEGTKETQYF,TGCGCCAGCAGCTTGGAGGGGACTAAAGAGACCCAGTACTTC
NA,TRBJ1-2,TRBV20-1,TRBD1,CSAQDRVYGYTF,TGCAGTGCCCAGGACAGGGTCTATGGCTACACCTTC
NA,TRBJ2-7,TRBV7-9,TRBD1,CASSLASQGAYEQYF,TGTGCCAGCAGCTTAGCGTCGCAGGGGGCCTACGAGCAGTACTTC
NA,TRBJ2-7,TRBV7-3,NA,CASSLTGVGEQYF,TGTGCCAGCAGCTTAACAGGGGTCGGCGAGCAGTACTTC
once,TRBJ1-1,TRBV18,TRBD1,CASSPGVGTGVSEAFF,TGTGCCAGCTCACCTGGCGTGGGGACAGGGGTCTCTGAAGCTTTCTTT
NA,TRBJ1-5,TRBV7-8,NA,CASSLHTGTQPQHF,TGTGCCAGCAGCCTGCATACAGGGACTCAGCCCCAGCATTTT
NA,TRBJ2-4,TRBV28,NA,CASSPPTGAVKNIQYF,TGTGCCAGCAGCCCCCCCACGGGAGCGGTCAAAAACATTCAGTACTTC
NA,TRBJ1-6,TRBV12-3/TRBV12-4,NA,CASSLERTELDNSPLHF,TGTGCCAGCAGTTTAGAGAGGACAGAACTTGATAATTCACCCCTCCACTTT
many,TRBJ1-2,TRBV20-1,NA,CSAPRTGEHGYTF,TGCAGTGCTCCTAGAACGGGGGAACATGGCTACACCTTC
NA,TRBJ1-1,TRBV9,TRBD1,CASSAQGGLNTEAFF,TGTGCCAGCAGCGCCCAGGGGGGTCTGAACACTGAAGCTTTCTTT
NA,TRBJ2-2,TRBV7-2,NA,CAGSLSRVTGELFF,TGTGCCGGCAGCTTAAGTAGGGTGACCGGGGAGCTGTTTTTT
NA,TRBJ1-2,TRBV2,NA,CASSGQPVYGYTF,TGTGCCAGCAGCGGACAGCCAGTCTATGGCTACACCTTC
NA,TRBJ2-5,TRBV4-1,NA,CASSQDIRPGKETQYF,TGCGCCAGCAGCCAAGATATTCGGCCAGGAAAAGAGACCCAGTACTTC
NA,TRBJ2-7,TRBV14,NA,CASSQVRGIPYEQYF,TGTGCCAGCAGCCAAGTGCGCGGGATTCCCTACGAGCAGTACTTC
few,TRBJ2-7,TRBV6-2/TRBV6-3,TRBD1,CASAKWDRVSEQYF,TGTGCCAGCGCCAAGTGGGACAGGGTCAGCGAGCAGTACTTC
NA,TRBJ2-4,TRBV13,NA,CASSRSLAKNIQYF,TGTGCCAGCAGTCGAAGTTTAGCCAAAAACATTCAGTACTTC
few,TRBJ2-3,TRBV20-1,TRBD2,CSARAGTSGSSTDTQYF,TGCAGTGCTAGAGCCGGGACTAGCGGATCTAGCACAGATACGCAGTATTTT
NA,TRBJ2-7,TRBV28,NA,CASNRRQNEQYF,TGTGCCAGCAACAGACGACAAAACGAGCAGTACTTC
NA,TRBJ2-6,TRBV28,TRBD1,CASRRQGATSGANVLTF,TGTGCCAGCAGAAGACAGGGGGCTACCTCTGGGGCCAACGTCCTGACTTTC
NA,TRBJ2-5,TRBV7-2,NA,CASSLGVTRRQETQYF,TGTGCCAGCAGCTTAGGTGTTACCCGACGCCAAGAGACCCAGTACTTC
NA,TRBJ2-1,TRBV5-1,NA,CASSLDLADGMTEQFF,TGCGCCAGCAGCTTGGACCTAGCCGACGGCATGACTGAGCAGTTCTTC
NA,TRBJ2-1,TRBV29-1,TRBD2,CSVEGTSGYSSYNEQFF,TGCAGCGTTGAGGGGACTAGCGGTTATAGCTCCTACAATGAGCAGTTCTTC
many,TRBJ2-5,TRBV7-3,TRBD2,CASSSLLGTSGGEVF,TGTGCCAGCAGCTCGTTATTAGGGACTAGCGGGGGAGAGGTCTTC
NA,TRBJ1-6,TRBV16,NA,CASCPAYSPLHF,TGTGCCAGCTGCCCAGCCTATTCACCCCTCCACTTT
few,TRBJ2-7,TRBV20-1,NA,CSAPGTTVSYEQYF,TGCAGTGCTCCCGGGACAACCGTCTCCTACGAGCAGTACTTC
few,TRBJ2-7,TRBV19,NA,CASSRPGLSSYEQYF,TGTGCCAGTTCGAGACCGGGACTGAGCTCCTACGAGCAGTACTTC
few,TRBJ1-3,TRBV27,NA,CASSPRGLGGNTIYF,TGTGCCAGCAGTCCGCGGGGGTTAGGGGGAAACACCATATATTTT
NA,TRBJ1-1,TRBV29-1,NA,CSVGSPATKEAFF,TGCAGCGTTGGATCTCCGGCCACCAAAGAAGCTTTCTTT
few,TRBJ2-3,TRBV7-9,TRBD1,CASSNGGTGDDTQYF,TGTGCCAGCAGCAACGGCGGGACAGGGGACGATACGCAGTATTTT
NA,TRBJ2-2,TRBV7-2,NA,CASSLATVNTGELFF,TGTGCCAGCAGCTTAGCAACGGTTAACACCGGGGAGCTGTTTTTT
few,TRBJ2-1,TRBV7-2,NA,CASSRGPGISYNEQFF,TGTGCCAGCAGCCGGGGGCCAGGCATCTCCTACAATGAGCAGTTCTTC
few,TRBJ1-5,TRBV10-3,NA,CAISEGAGPQHF,TGTGCCATCAGTGAAGGGGCAGGGCCCCAGCATTTT
few,TRBJ1-1,TRBV5-4,NA,CASSLGGVVVTEAFF,TGTGCCAGCAGCTTAGGTGGGGTAGTAGTCACTGAAGCTTTCTTT
NA,TRBJ2-7,TRBV13,TRBD2,CASSSLTSGGNEQYF,TGTGCCAGCAGCTCCCTGACTAGCGGGGGGAACGAGCAGTACTTC
NA,TRBJ2-5,TRBV28,NA,CASSLRGSGHRNQWETQYF,TGTGCCAGCAGTTTAAGGGGCTCGGGACACCGGAATCAGTGGGAGACCCAGTACTTC
few,TRBJ2-3,TRBV24-1,TRBD1,CATSEHNRGFSGDTQYF,TGTGCCACCAGTGAGCACAACAGGGGCTTCAGCGGAGATACGCAGTATTTT
NA,TRBJ2-2,TRBV9,NA,CASSSPLDGDTGELFF,TGTGCCAGCAGCTCCCCCTTGGACGGGGACACCGGGGAGCTGTTTTTT
few,TRBJ2-3,TRBV27,NA,CASRDLGPTDTQYF,TGTGCCAGCAGAGACCTAGGACCCACAGATACGCAGTATTTT
few,TRBJ2-5,TRBV9,NA,CASSPPDSAVQETQYF,TGTGCCAGCAGCCCCCCGGACAGCGCGGTCCAAGAGACCCAGTACTTC
many,TRBJ2-3,TRBV2,NA,CASTRVSTDTQYF,TGTGCCAGCACTCGTGTTAGCACAGATACGCAGTATTTT
NA,TRBJ1-5,TRBV5-1,NA,CASSSSQGSWPQHF,TGCGCCAGCAGCTCCTCACAGGGTTCATGGCCCCAGCATTTT
NA,TRBJ1-4,TRBV12-3/TRBV12-4,TRBD1,CASRRGQNEKLFF,TGTGCCAGCAGACGGGGACAGAATGAAAAACTGTTTTTT
once,TRBJ1-2,TRBV7-9,NA,CASSSGPLGSGYTF,TGTGCCAGCAGCTCGGGACCCCTTGGTTCCGGCTACACCTTC
NA,TRBJ2-5,TRBV4-1,TRBD2,CASSQEDGGSGSETQYF,TGCGCCAGCAGCCAAGAGGACGGGGGGTCCGGAAGTGAGACCCAGTACTTC
NA,TRBJ2-6,TRBV6-1,NA,CASSPDPRRGANVLTF,TGTGCCAGCAGTCCAGACCCCCGGAGGGGGGCCAACGTCCTGACTTTC
few,TRBJ2-1,TRBV14,NA,CASSPSGVQSKSDNEQFF,TGTGCCAGCAGTCCAAGTGGGGTCCAGTCAAAAAGTGACAATGAGCAGTTCTTC
few,TRBJ1-2,TRBV12-3/TRBV12-4,TRBD1,CASSQRQGDSHGYTF,TGTGCCAGCAGCCAAAGACAGGGTGATAGCCATGGCTACACCTTC
few,TRBJ1-4,TRBV12-3/TRBV12-4,NA,CASSPRGYATNEKLFF,TGTGCCAGCAGTCCCAGGGGTTACGCAACTAATGAAAAACTGTTTTTT
NA,TRBJ2-2,TRBV13,NA,CASMIETGKGKLFF,TGTGCCAGCATGATTGAGACTGGGAAGGGGAAGCTGTTTTTT
NA,TRBJ2-1,TRBV25-1,NA,CASSEFGSSYNEQFF,TGTGCCAGCAGTGAATTTGGGAGCTCCTACAATGAGCAGTTCTTC
NA,TRBJ2-1,TRBV20-1,TRBD2,CSARSLNLAGDRSYNEQFF,TGCAGTGCTAGGAGTTTGAACCTAGCGGGAGATCGGTCCTACAATGAGCAGTTCTTC
NA,TRBJ2-4,TRBV20-1,NA,CSARDGSKNIQYF,TGCAGTGCTAGAGACGGCAGCAAAAACATTCAGTACTTC
few,TRBJ2-5,TRBV4-3,NA,CASSQAFHYRTGETQYF,TGCGCCAGCAGCCAAGCTTTTCATTATCGCACGGGAGAGACCCAGTACTTC
NA,TRBJ2-5,TRBV7-2,TRBD2,CASSLSPGTSGQETQYF,TGTGCCAGCAGCTTAAGTCCCGGGACTAGCGGGCAAGAGACCCAGTACTTC
few,TRBJ2-3,TRBV3-1,NA,CASSRTNTQYF,TGTGCCAGCAGCCGCACGAATACGCAGTATTTT
NA,TRBJ1-2,TRBV27,NA,CANRHYRGGAYGYTF,TGTGCCAACAGGCATTATCGGGGGGGGGCCTATGGCTACACCTTC
NA,TRBJ2-2,TRBV7-9,NA,CASSLYSPNTGELFF,TGTGCCAGCAGCTTATATTCCCCGAACACCGGGGAGCTGTTTTTT